The present TCR beta chain was sequenced within a study of T cells in Graves' hyperthyroidism and ophthalmopathy. V was pared by 5 bases and J by 6 bases, with 17 bases between. CDR1 and CDR2 from the germline V gene are MNHNS and SASEGT. The CDR3 loop spans 15 amino acids. Amplified TCR beta CDR3 regions came from RNA transcripts. HTBI primers drove first-round RT-PCR of the TCR CDR3. TCRdb analysed the multiplex PCR reads with MiXCR anew, one entry per CDR3 protein. The sample includes approximately 410,000 distinct CDR3 sequences, roughly 15% seen only once; the top ten take roughly 4.8%. Fresh peripheral blood, roughly 10 ml, was the source of the PBMCs.

The rearrangement links TRBV6-1 to TRBJ2-1, with a weak D call TRBD2 (7 bases). This receptor was identified in a woman between 18 and 29 years old with Graves' hyperthyroidism. Sequenced: blood. The CDR3 region is CASSLLGGGGNEQFF. CDR3 nucleotide sequence: TGTGCCAGCAGTCTACTGGGGGGAGGGGGCAATGAGCAGTTCTTC.